This T cell receptor beta chain derives from a study of T cells in Graves' hyperthyroidism and ophthalmopathy. It was RNA transcripts that yielded the amplified TCR beta CDR3 regions. TCR CDR3 regions were first amplified by RT-PCR with HTBI primers. TCRdb recomputed calls from the multiplex PCR reads with MiXCR, one row per CDR3 protein. Of under 450,000 distinct CDR3 sequences in the sample, approximately 14% were seen once. CDR1 and CDR2 from the germline V gene are MNHEY and SMNVEV (reference sequence). Trimming removed 6 bases at V and 1 base at J, with 12 bases between. The CDR3 has 14 amino acids. The definition of stable Graves' hyperthyroidism was no ophthalmopathy progression within 18 months. Patients aged 18 to 65 had newly diagnosed hyperthyroidism lasting under 2 months. Exclusion followed for patients with uncontrolled infection, other autoimmune disease, pregnancy or lactation. Fresh 10 ml peripheral blood yielded PBMCs.

The sample taken for sequencing was blood. The V call is TRBV27, the J call TRBJ1-1; D gene unclear. The receptor was derived from a woman aged 18-35 years with Graves' hyperthyroidism. CDR3 nucleotides: TGTGCCAGCAGGTCCGTAGGGAAGAACACTGAAGCTTTCTTT. Translation: CASRSVGKNTEAFF.